Reported below is one T cell receptor beta chain. Its specificity is unknown. The data stem from a study of Ad26.COV2.S vaccination and SARS-CoV-2 variants. Study-level findings and limits: Non-spike TCR breadth did not differ much between vaccine and placebo recipients.

J lost 8 bases, V lost 7 bases, and 7 bases had no gene match. The length of the CDR3 is 13 residues. Per germline, CDR1 SGHAT and CDR2 FQNNGV. Stated treatment: about 20 received Ad26.COV2.S at low or high dose, single or two shots; five or six received placebo; per-sample allocation not given. Collection of samples fell on day 63 after the first vaccine or placebo injection. Donation was by an adult aged 18-55 years who was in Boston. Assay: immunoSEQ multiplex PCR; the TCRdb copy retains only in-frame clones and omits some. Altogether 380,000 or so clones are present, about 85% being singletons, with the ten largest covering roughly 6%.

The sequencing here drew on peripheral blood, taken in a trial of Ad26.COV2.S vaccine versus placebo. This receptor was obtained from a person between 18 and 65 years old who received the Ad26.COV2.S COVID-19 vaccine or a placebo. J is TRBJ2-1 and V is TRBV11-2; 8 positions match TRBD1. CDR3: CASIRQGWHEQFF. In nucleotides, the CDR3 is TGTGCCAGCATACGACAGGGGTGGCATGAGCAGTTCTTC.